This T cell receptor beta chain was recorded in a study of brain metastases from non-small cell lung cancer. Using immunoSEQ multiplex PCR, the repertoire was profiled, and TCRdb retains in-frame clones only, with some absent. The repertoire holds 2,500 to 3,500 clones, with around 83% as singletons. Concerning this clone itself: Its specificity is not known.

V was cut by 4 bases and J by 14 bases, with 12 bases left in between. Germline V gives CDR1 SGHVS, CDR2 FQNEAQ. The CDR3 extends over 11 amino acids. Findings of the study overall: Expanded T-cell clones appeared in roughly 70% of brain metastases over primaries. Metastases had sparse T cells but largely shared repertoires with primaries.

The chain is built from TRBV7-8 and TRBJ2-1, with a weak D call TRBD2 (6 bases). The sequenced material came from primary lung tumor tissue. The sequence was collected from a donor aged 40 or over with non-small cell lung cancer. Here the CDR3 DNA reads TGTGCCAGCAGCTCCGGGACTCGTGAGTTCTTC. Translated: CASSSGTREFF.